This TCR beta chain emerged from a study of shared T cell receptors in the human thymus. Measured with immunoSEQ multiplex PCR; TCRdb has only the in-frame clones, and not every one. Of 700,000 or so clones listed, 80% to 90% are singletons. This clone came up once. The same data also contributed to another study, on human thymus T cells. That paper notes: Seemingly biased V and J gene usage marked thymic and blood repertoires.

The sample was thymocytes. The clonotype was recovered from a girl under three years old with a congenital heart defect.

The CDR3 region has the DNA TGCGCCAGCGCACAGAGCTCTGGAAACACCATATATTTT. This gives the protein CASAQSSGNTIYF. The chain carries TRBV5-1 and TRBJ1-3, with D unresolved. CDR1 SGHRS and CDR2 YFSETQ come from the germline V gene. V lost 7 bases, J lost 0 bases, and 8 bases lay in between. The CDR3 spans 13 residues.